This TCR beta chain stems from a study of shared clonotypes between healthy human individuals. This CDR3 has 17 residues. Trimming at V came to 5 bases and at J to 3 bases, leaving 13 bases not matched to a gene. Germline V gene lookup returns CDR1 SEHNR and CDR2 FQNEAQ (reference sequence). In the authors' methods: Quality scores were absent from the junction-only immunoSEQ sequences, so filtering differed. Generated by immunoSEQ multiplex PCR, the TCRdb table keeps only in-frame clones and is missing some. The V and J calls and clone size come from that table; D and trimming were worked out from the DNA. The sample has fewer than 850,000 clones; 90% are singletons. This clone came up a few times.

The chain recombines TRBV7-9 with TRBJ1-1, with 9 nucleotides matching TRBD1. The sequenced material came from memory CD8+ T cells from PBMCs. The subset was: CD45RO+ cells pooled with CCR7-negative TemRA cells. The sequence was collected from a man aged 18 to 29 in good health. Some clones in this sample may be carry-over from other donors' samples. CDR3 coding DNA: TGTGCCAGCAGCCCAACACACAGGGGGCTTGTGTACACTGAAGCTTTCTTT. This codes for CASSPTHRGLVYTEAFF.